This T cell receptor (beta chain) originates from a study of shared clonotypes between healthy human individuals. When replicate PCRs were run on sorted subsets, they used approximately 210 ng DNA, about 30,000 T cell genomes. Clones were read by immunoSEQ multiplex PCR, and TCRdb kept only the in-frame ones, dropping some. This sample has over 1.5 million clones, with 98% found just once. CDR1 and CDR2 from the germline V gene are MNHEY and SMNVEV (reference sequence). V gave up 2 bases and J gave up 4 bases; unmatched junction bases: 1. The CDR3 runs 13 residues. The study enrolled healthy HIV-negative adults without recent acute infections or vaccinations as donors.

The origin of this receptor is a man younger than 40 in good health. The chain couples TRBV27 to TRBJ1-2; 7 bases match TRBD1. Sequenced material: naive CD4+ T cells sorted from blood. The subset: CD45RA+ positively selected. CDR3: CASSLEGAYGYTF. CDR3 nucleotide sequence: TGTGCCAGCAGTTTAGAGGGGGCCTATGGCTACACCTTC.